The rows below give T cell receptor beta chains drawn from one sample of a study of blood T cell repertoires in COVID-19. Some clones are missing from TCRdb's copy, which holds only in-frame ones; the method was immunoSEQ multiplex PCR. Of some 25,000 clones in the sample, more than 65% were seen once. Source material: peripheral blood. Receptors were obtained from a man aged 50 to 60 with active or convalescent COVID-19. The CDR3 runs from the conserved cysteine through the conserved F or W. The order of the fields is clone size, D gene, V gene, J gene, CDR3 DNA, CDR3 protein. D genes are given only for firm matches. Size values are once, few and many counts, or a class for expanded clones, and some rows have none.

clone_size: once; d_call: TRBD2; v_call: TRBV7-2; j_call: TRBJ2-2; cdr3_nt: TGTGCCAGCAGCTTTCTAGCGGGGGTAAACACCGGGGAGCTGTTTTTT; cdr3_aa: CASSFLAGVNTGELFF
clone_size: -; d_call: -; v_call: TRBV4-1; j_call: TRBJ1-2; cdr3_nt: TGCGCCAGCAGCCAAGACGGTGGCTACACCTTC; cdr3_aa: CASSQDGGYTF
clone_size: -; d_call: -; v_call: TRBV6-5; j_call: TRBJ1-2; cdr3_nt: TGTGCCAGCAGTTACGAAATGGGGGGACGTGGCTACACCTTC; cdr3_aa: CASSYEMGGRGYTF
clone_size: few; d_call: -; v_call: TRBV29-1; j_call: TRBJ2-3; cdr3_nt: TGCAGCGTTGACCTAATAACTAGCCGAGATACGCAGTATTTT; cdr3_aa: CSVDLITSRDTQYF
clone_size: -; d_call: -; v_call: TRBV19; j_call: TRBJ2-3; cdr3_nt: TGTGCCAGTAGTTCTACTAACTGGGTCGGGACGCAGTATTTT; cdr3_aa: CASSSTNWVGTQYF
clone_size: -; d_call: -; v_call: TRBV28; j_call: TRBJ1-4; cdr3_nt: TGTGCCAGCAGACTAGGCGCATACAATGAAAAACTGTTTTTT; cdr3_aa: CASRLGAYNEKLFF
clone_size: -; d_call: -; v_call: TRBV23-1; j_call: TRBJ2-5; cdr3_nt: TGCGCCAGCAGTCAATCGATAAACCGGGACAAAACGGAGACCCAGTACTTC; cdr3_aa: CASSQSINRDKTETQYF
clone_size: once; d_call: -; v_call: TRBV12-3/TRBV12-4; j_call: TRBJ2-2; cdr3_nt: TGTGCCAGCAGGCTGGCGGGGACCGGGGAGCTGTTTTTT; cdr3_aa: CASRLAGTGELFF
clone_size: -; d_call: TRBD2; v_call: TRBV30; j_call: TRBJ2-5; cdr3_nt: TGTGCCTGGAGGACTAGACTAGCGGGAGGACCCAGGTACCAAGAGACCCAGTACTTC; cdr3_aa: CAWRTRLAGGPRYQETQYF
clone_size: -; d_call: -; v_call: TRBV2; j_call: TRBJ1-2; cdr3_nt: TGTGCCAGCACCGGCAGGATCACTAACTATGGCTACACCTTC; cdr3_aa: CASTGRITNYGYTF
clone_size: -; d_call: -; v_call: TRBV3-1/TRBV3-2; j_call: TRBJ2-1; cdr3_nt: TGTGCCAGCAGCCAAGAGGGGGAACAGGGCAATGAGCAGTTCTTC; cdr3_aa: CASSQEGEQGNEQFF
clone_size: -; d_call: TRBD2; v_call: TRBV6-5; j_call: TRBJ2-3; cdr3_nt: TGTGCCAGCAGTTACGACGCTGGCGGGGGAGATACGCAGTATTTT; cdr3_aa: CASSYDAGGGDTQYF
clone_size: -; d_call: TRBD1; v_call: TRBV15; j_call: TRBJ1-1; cdr3_nt: TGTGCCACCAGCAGGGTTGGACAGGGCCCTGAAGCTTTCTTT; cdr3_aa: CATSRVGQGPEAFF
clone_size: medium-sized; d_call: -; v_call: TRBV7-9; j_call: TRBJ2-5; cdr3_nt: TGTGCCAGCAGCCCGCGGAGGCAGACCAAGTACCAAGAGACCCAGTACTTC; cdr3_aa: CASSPRRQTKYQETQYF
clone_size: -; d_call: -; v_call: TRBV25-1; j_call: TRBJ1-1; cdr3_nt: TGTGCCAGCAGTGAATCGGGAGAACCCCATGCTGAAGCTTTCTTT; cdr3_aa: CASSESGEPHAEAFF
clone_size: -; d_call: TRBD1; v_call: TRBV6-4; j_call: TRBJ2-7; cdr3_nt: TGTGCCAGCAGGGAGTTTAGGACAGGGTTATCCTACGAGCAGTACTTC; cdr3_aa: CASREFRTGLSYEQYF
clone_size: -; d_call: TRBD1; v_call: TRBV10-1; j_call: TRBJ2-3; cdr3_nt: TGCGCCAGCAGTGGACAGGGGTTGAACTATGACACAGATACGCAGTATTTT; cdr3_aa: CASSGQGLNYDTDTQYF
clone_size: -; d_call: TRBD2; v_call: TRBV7-2; j_call: TRBJ2-7; cdr3_nt: TGTGCCAGCAGCCCCGGACTAGCGGGGGCCGAGCAGTACTTC; cdr3_aa: CASSPGLAGAEQYF
clone_size: -; d_call: -; v_call: TRBV7-9; j_call: TRBJ1-4; cdr3_nt: TGTGCCAGCAGCTTAGGGGCAGGGGCCGAAAAACTGTTTTTT; cdr3_aa: CASSLGAGAEKLFF
clone_size: -; d_call: -; v_call: TRBV13; j_call: TRBJ2-7; cdr3_nt: TGTGCCAGCAGCTTAGGTCTCTCCTACGAGCAGTACTTC; cdr3_aa: CASSLGLSYEQYF
clone_size: -; d_call: TRBD1; v_call: TRBV6-1; j_call: TRBJ2-7; cdr3_nt: TGTGCCAGCAGTGACCGGACAGGCCCCACTCGGGAGCAGTACTTC; cdr3_aa: CASSDRTGPTREQYF
clone_size: once; d_call: TRBD1; v_call: TRBV5-5; j_call: TRBJ1-1; cdr3_nt: TGTGCCAGCAGCTGGGACAGGGTAAAAACTGAAGCTTTCTTT; cdr3_aa: CASSWDRVKTEAFF
clone_size: -; d_call: -; v_call: TRBV29-1; j_call: TRBJ1-2; cdr3_nt: TGCAGCGTTGATGATAGGCGGGCAAGCATAGATAACTATGGCTACACCTTC; cdr3_aa: CSVDDRRASIDNYGYTF
clone_size: -; d_call: TRBD2; v_call: TRBV7-2; j_call: TRBJ2-1; cdr3_nt: TGTGCCAGCAGCCCTTCGAGCGGGGCGAGCGATGAGCAGTTCTTC; cdr3_aa: CASSPSSGASDEQFF
clone_size: few; d_call: -; v_call: TRBV25-1; j_call: TRBJ2-5; cdr3_nt: TGTGCCAGCAGTGCTTCAGGGTCAGAGACCCAGTACTTC; cdr3_aa: CASSASGSETQYF
clone_size: -; d_call: -; v_call: TRBV5-5; j_call: TRBJ1-2; cdr3_nt: TGTGCCAGCAGCTTGCGGTACCCTAACTATGGCTACACCTTC; cdr3_aa: CASSLRYPNYGYTF
clone_size: -; d_call: -; v_call: TRBV6-4; j_call: TRBJ2-1; cdr3_nt: TGTGCCAGCAGTACTTTCGAGAGTGATGAGCAGTTCTTC; cdr3_aa: CASSTFESDEQFF
clone_size: -; d_call: TRBD2; v_call: TRBV11-2; j_call: TRBJ2-1; cdr3_nt: TGTGCCAGCAGCTTGGGACTAGCCCTAGGCACCTACAATGAGCAGTTCTTC; cdr3_aa: CASSLGLALGTYNEQFF
clone_size: -; d_call: -; v_call: TRBV5-1; j_call: TRBJ1-4; cdr3_nt: TGCGCCAGCAGCTTGGCCGATCGGGGGTTGAATGAAAAACTGTTTTTT; cdr3_aa: CASSLADRGLNEKLFF
clone_size: few; d_call: -; v_call: TRBV25-1; j_call: TRBJ2-7; cdr3_nt: TGTGCCAGCAGTGAATATGGGTCAGCGGAAGAGCAGTACTTC; cdr3_aa: CASSEYGSAEEQYF